The 5 T cell receptor beta chains below were found in one sample sequenced in a study of CD8+CD57+ T cells in acquired aplastic anemia. TCR beta VDJ and CDR3 profiles were obtained from a genomic DNA template. TCRdb itself ran the reads through MiXCR, one entry per CDR3 protein. The profile shows about 120,000 distinct CDR3 sequences, 58% of them singletons. Selection for sequencing was limited to patients who had shown CD8+CD57+ cell expansion by flow cytometry. The sequenced material came from sorted CD4+, CD8+, or CD8+CD57+ T cells (not recorded which) from PBMCs. The receptors stem from a human donor with aplastic anemia.

This clonotype was observed at least ten times. V usage is TRBV5-5 and J usage is TRBJ2-7, with D unresolved. The CDR3 has 14 residues. Germline-derived CDR1 and CDR2 are SGHKS and YYEKEE (reference sequence). Deletions cut 1 base from V and 2 bases from J, with 10 bases between. The CDR3 is CASSLSSPTYEQYF. CDR3 coding DNA: TGTGCCAGCAGCTTGTCGAGCCCGACCTACGAGCAGTACTTC.

The V and J genes are TRBV5-4 and TRBJ1-5; D is unresolved. V was pared by 10 bases and J by 0 bases, with 8 bases between. Germline lookup yields CDR1 SGHNT and CDR2 YYREEE (reference sequence). CDR3 length: 12 amino acids. The CDR3 nucleotides read TGTGCCTGGGCTCATAGCAATCAGCCCCAGCATTTT. Translation: CAWAHSNQPQHF.

This clonotype occurred a few times. V usage is TRBV2 and J usage is TRBJ1-5; 8 nucleotides align to TRBD1. CDR3 length: 13 amino acids. Germline CDR1 and CDR2: SNHLY and FYNNEI. V lost 6 bases, J lost 4 bases, and 2 bases stayed unmatched. Here the CDR3 reads CASRGQVNQPQHF. The CDR3 nucleotides read TGTGCCAGCAGGGGACAGGTAAATCAGCCCCAGCATTTT. Combining the CDR3 with reference TRBV2 and TRBJ1-5 gives the whole variable domain EPEVTQTPSHQVTQMGQEVILRCVPISNHLYFYWYRQILGQKVEFLVSFYNNEISEKSEIFDDQFSVERPDGSNFTLKIRSTKLEDSAMYFCASRGQVNQPQHFGDGTRLSIL.

Only a few counts were recorded for this clonotype. V usage is TRBV29-1 and J usage is TRBJ2-2; D might be TRBD1 (5 bases). The germline V gene has CDR1 SQVTM and CDR2 ANQGSEA. Trimming took off 7 bases at V and 2 bases at J, with 17 bases between the two ends. There are 15 residues in the CDR3. The CDR3 region is CSAKGVELNTGELFF. For the CDR3, the DNA is TGCAGCGCCAAAGGGGTAGAGTTAAACACCGGGGAGCTGTTTTTT.

V is TRBV11-2 and J is TRBJ1-4, with D perhaps TRBD1 (5 bases). Germline V gives CDR1 SGHAT, CDR2 FQNNGV. The CDR3 has 16 amino acids. Deletions cut 1 base from V and 7 bases from J, with 16 bases between. CDR3 region: CASSLGLRGVGEKLFF. CDR3 DNA sequence: TGTGCCAGCAGCTTAGGGTTGCGGGGGGTAGGTGAAAAACTGTTTTTT. The full variable domain, rest sourced from reference TRBV11-2 and TRBJ1-4, is EAGVAQSPRYKIIEKRQSVAFWCNPISGHATLYWYQQILGQGPKLLIQFQNNGVVDDSQLPKDRFSAERLKGVDSTLKIQPAKLEDSAVYLCASSLGLRGVGEKLFFGSGTQLSVL.